This T cell receptor (beta chain) was captured by sequencing in a study of blood T cell repertoires in COVID-19. The count of this clone is one. The data were produced by immunoSEQ multiplex PCR, yet TCRdb's version contains in-frame clones alone and is incomplete. The table shows about 140,000 clones, with more than 75% occurring only once. Germline assignment: CDR1 MGHRA and CDR2 YSYEKL. The V and J ends lost 0 bases and 10 bases, in that order; junction bases with no gene match: 13. This CDR3 spans 17 amino acids. V is TRBV4-1 and J is TRBJ2-1; 9 bases match TRBD1. The specimen sequenced was peripheral blood. The receptor was isolated from a man aged 55 to 70 with acute or convalescent COVID-19. Here the CDR3 reads CASSQDRPGQGPNEQFF. The CDR3 region has the DNA TGCGCCAGCAGCCAAGATCGCCCGGGACAGGGTCCCAACGAGCAGTTCTTC.